These T cell receptor beta chains were read from a single sample in a study of blood T cell repertoires in COVID-19. The table came from immunoSEQ multiplex PCR; TCRdb's copy has only in-frame clones and leaves some out. The profile covers fewer than 250,000 clones, with roughly 82% appearing a single time and approximately 4.5% taken by the ten largest. Sequenced input: peripheral blood. The receptors originated from a woman aged 70-85 years with acute or convalescent COVID-19. Both conserved end residues are part of each CDR3. The D gene is left open where the match is weak.

d_gene: TRBD1
j_gene: TRBJ1-1
v_gene: TRBV9
CDR3aa: CASSLDHRQGALPEAFF

d_gene: TRBD1
j_gene: TRBJ1-5
v_gene: TRBV6-5
CDR3aa: CASRKAGGGNQPQHF

d_gene: -
j_gene: TRBJ1-3
v_gene: TRBV2
CDR3aa: CASSFNTARSGNTIYF

d_gene: -
j_gene: TRBJ2-3
v_gene: TRBV5-1
CDR3aa: CASSLAVAASTDTQYF

d_gene: TRBD2
j_gene: TRBJ2-1
v_gene: TRBV11-1
CDR3aa: CASSLGLASNNEQFF

d_gene: -
j_gene: TRBJ2-2
v_gene: TRBV6-5
CDR3aa: CASDGGFANTGELFF

d_gene: -
j_gene: TRBJ2-2
v_gene: TRBV27
CDR3aa: CASSLLTPLTRTGELFF

d_gene: TRBD1
j_gene: TRBJ2-1
v_gene: TRBV2
CDR3aa: CASSDKPRTGDNEQFF

d_gene: -
j_gene: TRBJ2-1
v_gene: TRBV5-1
CDR3aa: CASSLLTTASGNEQFF

d_gene: -
j_gene: TRBJ2-3
v_gene: TRBV7-9
CDR3aa: CASSPLGDTQYF

d_gene: -
j_gene: TRBJ2-2
v_gene: TRBV18
CDR3aa: CASSPQPPGTAGELFF

d_gene: TRBD1
j_gene: TRBJ1-2
v_gene: TRBV5-1
CDR3aa: CASSPSGQAYGYTF

d_gene: -
j_gene: TRBJ1-4
v_gene: TRBV18
CDR3aa: CASSPFSYEKLFF

d_gene: TRBD1
j_gene: TRBJ1-3
v_gene: TRBV2
CDR3aa: CASSEATDRGYGNTIYF

d_gene: TRBD2
j_gene: TRBJ2-1
v_gene: TRBV18
CDR3aa: CASSPQAGGFYNEQFF

d_gene: TRBD1
j_gene: TRBJ1-1
v_gene: TRBV20-1
CDR3aa: CSASSGTGVFQAEAFF

d_gene: TRBD1
j_gene: TRBJ2-1
v_gene: TRBV10-3
CDR3aa: CAISEAPGQGPNEQFF

d_gene: TRBD1
j_gene: TRBJ1-2
v_gene: TRBV3-1/TRBV3-2
CDR3aa: CASSQTGGDGYTF

d_gene: TRBD2
j_gene: TRBJ2-7
v_gene: TRBV2
CDR3aa: CASSGPGLAVEQYF

d_gene: TRBD1
j_gene: TRBJ1-2
v_gene: TRBV18
CDR3aa: CASSPIVRGQGGYGYTF

d_gene: -
j_gene: TRBJ2-2
v_gene: TRBV28
CDR3aa: CASSTTGNTGELFF

d_gene: -
j_gene: TRBJ1-5
v_gene: TRBV19
CDR3aa: CASSIGGTQGQPQHF

d_gene: -
j_gene: TRBJ1-5
v_gene: TRBV29-1
CDR3aa: CSVGSGLNQPQHF

d_gene: -
j_gene: TRBJ1-1
v_gene: TRBV5-8
CDR3aa: CASTPRLPMNTEAFF

d_gene: -
j_gene: TRBJ1-5
v_gene: TRBV11-2
CDR3aa: CASSPDMYSNQPQHF

d_gene: TRBD1
j_gene: TRBJ2-1
v_gene: TRBV7-2
CDR3aa: CASSTGTGGPGHNEQFF

d_gene: -
j_gene: TRBJ1-6
v_gene: TRBV7-8
CDR3aa: CASSSSYYGSYNSPLHF

d_gene: TRBD1
j_gene: TRBJ1-1
v_gene: TRBV24-1
CDR3aa: CATSDTGQGTDNTEAFF

d_gene: TRBD2
j_gene: TRBJ2-1
v_gene: TRBV12-3/TRBV12-4
CDR3aa: CASSLARGGGQFF

d_gene: TRBD1
j_gene: TRBJ1-1
v_gene: TRBV10-3
CDR3aa: CAIRQQGASNTEAFF

d_gene: TRBD1
j_gene: TRBJ2-3
v_gene: TRBV5-1
CDR3aa: CASSLGTGASTDTQYF

d_gene: -
j_gene: TRBJ2-1
v_gene: TRBV5-4
CDR3aa: CASSLIRDNEQFF

d_gene: -
j_gene: TRBJ1-1
v_gene: TRBV18
CDR3aa: CASLTDLDTEAFF

d_gene: TRBD2
j_gene: TRBJ2-7
v_gene: TRBV3-1/TRBV3-2
CDR3aa: CASSQVSGGPHSYEQYF

d_gene: -
j_gene: TRBJ2-1
v_gene: TRBV4-1
CDR3aa: CASRPSIMTERGNEQFF

d_gene: TRBD2
j_gene: TRBJ2-3
v_gene: TRBV11-2
CDR3aa: CASSSTSGVSTDTQYF

d_gene: -
j_gene: TRBJ1-2
v_gene: TRBV12-3/TRBV12-4
CDR3aa: CASSLRDTYGYTF

d_gene: -
j_gene: TRBJ1-2
v_gene: TRBV4-3
CDR3aa: CASSQDRSALNYGYTF

d_gene: -
j_gene: TRBJ1-1
v_gene: TRBV24-1
CDR3aa: CATSPTGGNMNTEAFF